This TCR beta chain was obtained from a study of OX40 agonist ivuxolimab in advanced cancers. Overall study context: Given to patients was ivuxolimab, an agonistic anti-OX40 (CD134) antibody. Whole-study findings and limits: Circulating CD4+ and CD8+ T cells showed clonal expansion by week 6 at 0.1 to 3.0 mg/kg. CD8+ T cells were the subset that, on average, had more expanded clones than CD4+.

A note on this clone: Its antigen is not identified.

The germline V gene has CDR1 SGHAT and CDR2 FQDESV (reference sequence). V lost 2 bases to trimming and J lost 2 bases, with 9 bases between them. CDR3 length: 14 amino acids. Sequencing used immunoSEQ multiplex PCR; TCRdb keeps in-frame clones, though not all of them. The repertoire consists of about 38,000 clones, with about three quarters occurring once and the leading ten covering approximately 9.8%. The sample in question was CD4+ or CD8+ T cells sorted from blood, obtained in a trial of the OX40 agonist ivuxolimab. The TCR was taken from an adult with an advanced solid tumor such as melanoma, head and neck, liver or kidney cancer. The V and J genes are TRBV11-1 and TRBJ2-5, with D uncertain. In DNA, the CDR3 is TGTGCCAGCAGCTTAATGGGGTGGCAAGAGACCCAGTACTTC. It yields the protein CASSLMGWQETQYF.